Listed below are T cell receptor beta chains from one sample, sequenced in a study of healthy donors' naive CD4 and CD8 T cells. TCRdb processed the reads anew with MiXCR; each CDR3 protein has one entry. Seen here are about 200,000 distinct CDR3 sequences, 74% observed once, and the top ten hold 2% to 2.5%. The sequenced sample consisted of naive CD4+ and CD8+ T cells sorted from blood, pooled from several donors. The receptors here all came from a pool of human donors in good health; the sample pools cells from several healthy donors. Each CDR3 is given with its conserved first and last residue. A D gene is named only where the DNA matches it firmly. The listing skips clone size in some rows; elsewhere it reads once, few, many or a size class.

D,J,size,V,DNA,CDR3
.,TRBJ2-3,few,TRBV10-3,TGTGCCAGTGGAAGTCCACCGGATACGCAGTATTTT,CASGSPPDTQYF
.,TRBJ2-7,.,TRBV6-5,TGTGCCAGCAGGGCAATCTTGGCCTACGAGCAGTACTTC,CASRAILAYEQYF
.,TRBJ2-1,.,TRBV28,TGTGCCAGCAGCCGAATCGAGGGGGCGGGAAAGGGGAATGAGCAGTTCTTC,CASSRIEGAGKGNEQFF
TRBD1,TRBJ2-3,.,TRBV20-1,TGCAGTGGTCCGCCCCAGGGGGCGAGGGAGGATACGCAGTATTTT,CSGPPQGAREDTQYF
TRBD1,TRBJ1-1,.,TRBV5-1,TGCGCCAGCAGCGAGACAGGGGGCCTGAACACTGAAGCTTTCTTT,CASSETGGLNTEAFF
.,TRBJ2-7,.,TRBV19,TGTGCCAGTAGTATTAGGACAGCAACCTACGAGCAGTACTTC,CASSIRTATYEQYF
.,TRBJ2-3,.,TRBV27,TGTGCCAGTCATACGGACCAATATACGCAGTATTTT,CASHTDQYTQYF
.,TRBJ2-3,few,TRBV29-1,TGCAGCGTCCGGGACGGCACAGATACGCAGTATTTT,CSVRDGTDTQYF
TRBD1,TRBJ2-1,.,TRBV2,TGTGCCAGCAGTGAAGATAGAAGGACAGGTTCCTACAATGAGCAGTTCTTC,CASSEDRRTGSYNEQFF
TRBD2,TRBJ2-3,.,TRBV12-3/TRBV12-4,TGTGCCAGCAATTTTATCAGACGCGGACTAGCGGGAGAGACGGAGACGCAGTATTTT,CASNFIRRGLAGETETQYF
.,TRBJ2-1,once,TRBV11-2,TGTGCCAGCAGCTTAGGTACGGGTGGCCATGAGCAGTTCTTC,CASSLGTGGHEQFF
.,TRBJ2-1,.,TRBV27,TGTGCCAGCAGTTTACTGAGCTTGTACAATGAGCAGTTCTTC,CASSLLSLYNEQFF
TRBD2,TRBJ2-5,.,TRBV6-2/TRBV6-3,TGTGCCAGCAAATCTAGCGGCCAAGAGACCCAGTACTTC,CASKSSGQETQYF
.,TRBJ2-1,.,TRBV6-5,TGTGCCAGCAGTTATATCGGCAACTACAATGAGCAGTTCTTC,CASSYIGNYNEQFF
.,TRBJ1-2,.,TRBV15,TGTGCCACCAGCACAGGGGTACGGTATGGCTACACCTTC,CATSTGVRYGYTF
.,TRBJ2-7,.,TRBV6-5,TGTGCCAGCAGTCCGGGGGCTAGCGGTGCCTACGAGCAGTACTTC,CASSPGASGAYEQYF
.,TRBJ1-1,.,TRBV30,TGTGCCTGGAGGCCCCGGCCCGGGGGAGAAGCTTTCTTT,CAWRPRPGGEAFF
.,TRBJ2-7,.,TRBV4-2,TGTGCCAGCAGTAACCCCGGCTACGAGCAGGTCAACGAGGTGGGTGAGCAGTACTTC,CASSNPGYEQVNEVGEQYF
.,TRBJ2-1,.,TRBV29-1,TGCAGCGTTGAAGGGCAGGAGTCCTACAATGAGCAGTTCTTC,CSVEGQESYNEQFF
.,TRBJ2-3,.,TRBV5-8,TGTGCCAGCAGCTTACACGCAGATACGCAGTATTTT,CASSLHADTQYF
.,TRBJ1-1,.,TRBV6-6,TGTGCCAGCAGTGAAGGCCAGGAGAACACTGAAGCTTTCTTT,CASSEGQENTEAFF
.,TRBJ2-1,.,TRBV29-1,TGCAGCGTTGAAGGTGGCCCTAATTACTACAATGAGCAGTTCTTC,CSVEGGPNYYNEQFF
TRBD1,TRBJ1-6,.,TRBV7-2,TGTGCCAGCAGCTTAATCGAGACAGGGTATTCACCCCTCCACTTT,CASSLIETGYSPLHF